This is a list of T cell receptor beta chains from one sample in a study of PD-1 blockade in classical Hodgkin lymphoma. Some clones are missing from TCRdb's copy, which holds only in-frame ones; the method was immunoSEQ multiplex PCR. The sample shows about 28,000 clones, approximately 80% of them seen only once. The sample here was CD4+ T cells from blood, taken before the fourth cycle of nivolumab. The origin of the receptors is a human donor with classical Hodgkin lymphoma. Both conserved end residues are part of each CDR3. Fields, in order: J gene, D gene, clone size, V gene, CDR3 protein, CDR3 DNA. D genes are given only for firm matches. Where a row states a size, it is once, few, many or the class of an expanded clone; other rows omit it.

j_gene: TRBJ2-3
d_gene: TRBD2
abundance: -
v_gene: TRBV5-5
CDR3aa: CASSSSSGRASSSTDTQYF
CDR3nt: TGTGCCAGCAGCTCCTCTAGCGGGAGGGCCTCTAGTAGCACAGATACGCAGTATTTT

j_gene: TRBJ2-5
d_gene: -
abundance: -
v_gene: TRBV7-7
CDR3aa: CASSLTSQGAQETQYF
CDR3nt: TGTGCTAGCAGCTTGACTTCACAGGGAGCCCAAGAGACCCAGTACTTC

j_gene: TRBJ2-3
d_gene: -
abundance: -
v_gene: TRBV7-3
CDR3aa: CASSLLAASTDTQYF
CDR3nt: TGTGCCAGCAGCTTACTAGCAGCTAGCACAGATACGCAGTATTTT

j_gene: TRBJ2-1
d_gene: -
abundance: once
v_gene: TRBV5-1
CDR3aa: CASSLGLREQFF
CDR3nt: TGCGCCAGCAGCTTGGGGCTACGAGAGCAGTTCTTC

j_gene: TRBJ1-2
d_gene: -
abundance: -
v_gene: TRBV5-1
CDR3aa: CASSLMGIYGYTF
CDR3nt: TGCGCCAGCAGCTTGATGGGGATCTATGGCTACACCTTC

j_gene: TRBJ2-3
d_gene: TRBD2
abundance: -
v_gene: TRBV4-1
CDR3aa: CASSRSGALTDTQYF
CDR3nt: TGCGCCAGCAGCCGGAGCGGGGCACTCACAGATACGCAGTATTTT

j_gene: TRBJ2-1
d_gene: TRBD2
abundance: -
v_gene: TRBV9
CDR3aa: CASSERDFGDNEQFF
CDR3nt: TGTGCCAGCAGCGAGCGGGACTTCGGAGACAATGAGCAGTTCTTC

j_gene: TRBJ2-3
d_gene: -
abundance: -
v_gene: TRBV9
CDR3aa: CASSREQDTQYF
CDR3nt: TGTGCCAGCAGCAGGGAACAAGATACGCAGTATTTT

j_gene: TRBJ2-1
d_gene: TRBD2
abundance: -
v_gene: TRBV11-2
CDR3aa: CASSLKRGGLLYNEQFF
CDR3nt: TGTGCCAGCAGCTTGAAACGGGGGGGCCTCTTGTACAATGAGCAGTTCTTC

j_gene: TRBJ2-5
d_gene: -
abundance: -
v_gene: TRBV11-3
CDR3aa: CASSLGVNDQETQYF
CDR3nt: TGTGCCAGCAGCTTAGGGGTCAACGACCAAGAGACCCAGTACTTC

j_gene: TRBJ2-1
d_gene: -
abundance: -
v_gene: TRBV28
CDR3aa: CASSPGSGNYNEQFF
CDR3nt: TGTGCCAGCAGTCCTGGAAGCGGAAACTACAATGAGCAGTTCTTC

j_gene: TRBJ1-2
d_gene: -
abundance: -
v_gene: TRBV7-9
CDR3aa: CASSLDKRGRYGYTF
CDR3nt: TGTGCCAGCAGCTTAGATAAGAGGGGCCGGTATGGCTACACCTTC

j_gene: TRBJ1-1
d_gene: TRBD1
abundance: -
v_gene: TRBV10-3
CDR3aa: CAIRGQGASNTEAFF
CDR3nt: TGTGCCATCAGGGGACAGGGGGCCTCAAACACTGAAGCTTTCTTT

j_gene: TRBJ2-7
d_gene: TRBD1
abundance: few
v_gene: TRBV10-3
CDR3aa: CAISGAGQGSYEQYF
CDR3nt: TGTGCCATCAGTGGGGCGGGACAGGGGTCCTACGAGCAGTACTTC

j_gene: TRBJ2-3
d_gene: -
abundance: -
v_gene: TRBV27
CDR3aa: CASKRAEYSTDTQYF
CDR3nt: TGTGCCAGCAAACGGGCGGAGTACAGCACAGATACGCAGTATTTT

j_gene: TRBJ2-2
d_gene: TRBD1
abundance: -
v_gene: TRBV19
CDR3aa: CASSTDRETGELFF
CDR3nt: TGTGCCAGTAGTACCGACAGGGAGACCGGGGAGCTGTTTTTT

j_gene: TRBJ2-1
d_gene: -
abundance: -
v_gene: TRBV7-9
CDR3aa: CASSSTSGGQNNEQFF
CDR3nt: TGTGCCAGCAGCTCAACCTCCGGGGGGCAGAACAATGAGCAGTTCTTC

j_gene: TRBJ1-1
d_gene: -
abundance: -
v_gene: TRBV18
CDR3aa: CASSPPGDTEAFF
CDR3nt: TGTGCCAGCTCACCGCCGGGAGACACTGAAGCTTTCTTT

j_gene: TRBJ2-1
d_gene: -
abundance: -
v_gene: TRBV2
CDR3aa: CASRGYNEQFF
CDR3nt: TGTGCCAGCAGAGGCTACAATGAGCAGTTCTTC

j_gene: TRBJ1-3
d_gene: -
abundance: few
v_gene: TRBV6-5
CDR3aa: CASRRGTAGNTIYF
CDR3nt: TGTGCCAGCAGGAGAGGGACCGCTGGAAACACCATATATTTT

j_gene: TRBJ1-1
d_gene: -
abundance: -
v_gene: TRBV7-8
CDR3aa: CASSLTGGTEAFF
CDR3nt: TGTGCCAGCAGCTTAACTGGGGGTACTGAAGCTTTCTTT

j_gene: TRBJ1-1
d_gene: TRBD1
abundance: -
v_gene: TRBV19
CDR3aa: CASSIPIDRGLPQAFF
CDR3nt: TGTGCCAGTAGTATCCCCATCGACAGGGGGCTTCCCCAGGCTTTCTTT

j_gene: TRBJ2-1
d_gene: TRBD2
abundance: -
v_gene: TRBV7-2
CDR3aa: CASSRGLAADQVGRQFF
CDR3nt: TGTGCCAGCAGCCGGGGACTAGCGGCTGATCAGGTTGGCCGGCAGTTCTTC

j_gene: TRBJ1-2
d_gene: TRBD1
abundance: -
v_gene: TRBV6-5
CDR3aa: CASTDRSYGYTF
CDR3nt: TGTGCCAGCACGGACAGGTCGTATGGCTACACCTTC

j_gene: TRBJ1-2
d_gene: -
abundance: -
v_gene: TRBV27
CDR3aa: CASSSGWVGNYGYTF
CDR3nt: TGTGCCAGCAGTTCCGGGTGGGTGGGTAACTATGGCTACACCTTC

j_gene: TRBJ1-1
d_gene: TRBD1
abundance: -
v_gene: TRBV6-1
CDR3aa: CASSRTGYTEAFF
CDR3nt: TGTGCCAGCAGTAGGACAGGGTACACTGAAGCTTTCTTT

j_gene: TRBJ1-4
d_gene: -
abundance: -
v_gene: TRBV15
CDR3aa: CATSSGRNRNEKLFF
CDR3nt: TGTGCCACCAGCTCCGGGCGAAACCGGAATGAAAAACTGTTTTTT

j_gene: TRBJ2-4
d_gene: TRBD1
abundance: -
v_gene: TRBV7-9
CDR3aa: CASSQGQATANIQYF
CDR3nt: TGTGCCAGCAGCCAGGGACAGGCCACGGCAAACATTCAGTACTTC

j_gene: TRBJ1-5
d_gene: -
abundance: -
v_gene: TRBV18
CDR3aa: CASSLNSQGNQPQHF
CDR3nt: TGTGCCAGCTCACTCAATAGCCAGGGCAATCAGCCCCAGCATTTT

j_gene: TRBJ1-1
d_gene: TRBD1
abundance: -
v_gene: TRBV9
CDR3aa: CASSGLGQGRTEAFF
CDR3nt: TGTGCCAGCAGCGGACTGGGACAGGGGAGAACTGAAGCTTTCTTT

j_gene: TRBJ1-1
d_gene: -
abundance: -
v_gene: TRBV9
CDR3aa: CASSVVAGGAGTEAFF
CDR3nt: TGTGCCAGCAGCGTAGTTGCCGGGGGGGCTGGCACTGAAGCTTTCTTT

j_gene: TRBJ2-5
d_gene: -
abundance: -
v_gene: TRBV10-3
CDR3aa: CAISDVKEETQYF
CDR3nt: TGTGCCATCAGTGATGTTAAGGAAGAGACCCAGTACTTC

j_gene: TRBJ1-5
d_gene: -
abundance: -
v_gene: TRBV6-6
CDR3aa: CASSEEGPQHF
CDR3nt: TGTGCCAGCAGTGAGGAAGGGCCCCAGCATTTT

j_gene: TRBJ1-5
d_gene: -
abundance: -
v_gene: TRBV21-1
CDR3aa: CASSRDRTDQPQHF
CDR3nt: TGTGCCAGCAGCCGGGACAGAACAGATCAGCCCCAGCATTTT

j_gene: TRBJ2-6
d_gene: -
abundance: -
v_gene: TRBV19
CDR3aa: CASTPDSSGANVLTF
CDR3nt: TGTGCCAGTACCCCGGACAGCTCTGGGGCCAACGTCCTGACTTTC

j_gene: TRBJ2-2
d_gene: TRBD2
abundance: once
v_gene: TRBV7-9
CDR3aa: CASSKGLAGVWAGELFF
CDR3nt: TGTGCCAGCAGCAAGGGACTAGCGGGAGTTTGGGCCGGGGAGCTGTTTTTT